This T cell receptor (beta chain) derives from a study of blood T cell repertoires in COVID-19. Study summary: Specimens from acute and convalescent COVID-19 originated in the United States, Italy and Spain. PBMCs, B-cell-depleted T cells, or T cells were the source of the cDNA or gDNA that made up the material.

Per the study methods: Scientists estimated how many nucleated cells there were by amplifying reference gene primers. This table comes from immunoSEQ multiplex PCR, and its TCRdb copy is limited to in-frame clones, with some not included. That table furnishes V, J and clone size, whereas the DNA furnished D and trimming. The table shows some 160,000 clones, with approximately 80% occurring only once. This CDR3 has 11 residues. The V end was cut by 4 bases, the J end by 8 bases, with 11 bases between. Germline CDR1 and CDR2: SQVTM and ANQGSEA. This clone was counted once. The sample comprised peripheral blood. The TCR comes from a human donor in a cohort sampled during active COVID-19. The chain is built from TRBV29-1 and TRBJ1-2; the D gene is possibly TRBD1 (6 bases). The CDR3 DNA reads as TGCAGCGTTGGCAGGGGTAGCGGCTACACCTTC. It yields the protein CSVGRGSGYTF. The variable domain in full, completed from reference TRBV29-1 and TRBJ1-2, reads SAVISQKPSRDICQRGTSLTIQCQVDSQVTMMFWYRQQPGQSLTLIATANQGSEATYESGFVIDKFPISRPNLTFSTLTVSNMSPEDSSIYLCSVGRGSGYTFGSGTRLTVV.